Each of the 10 T cell receptor beta chains below was sequenced from the same sample in a study of neurological immune-mediated disorders. TCRdb passed the 5' RACE reads through MiXCR, listing each CDR3 protein once. The data show about 50,000 distinct CDR3 sequences, with 9% to 12% seen just once and approximately 5.3% held by the top ten. Sequencing was done on a sample of PBMCs. These receptors all come from a man between 65 and 85 years old with HTLV-1-associated myelopathy (HAM/TSP).

This clonotype was seen ten or more times. The genes are TRBV20-1 and TRBJ2-3; TRBD2 matches 9 bases. In germline, CDR1 is DFQATT, CDR2 SNEGSKA (reference sequence). V shed 5 bases, J shed 6 bases, and the junction held 12 bases outside the gene matches. CDR3 size: 15 residues. CDR3 coding DNA: TGCAGTGCTGGAAAGCGGGAGGCTACCCGGGATACGCAGTATTTT. Translation gives CSAGKREATRDTQYF.

This clonotype came up many times. The V gene is TRBV14, the J gene TRBJ2-3; D remains ambiguous. Germline CDR1 SGHDN, CDR2 FVKESK. CDR3 length: 13 amino acids. Trimming stripped 2 bases from V and 2 bases from J, with 5 bases between. CDR3 in amino acids: CASSQRFTDTQYF. The DNA for the CDR3 is TGTGCCAGCAGCCAACGCTTCACAGATACGCAGTATTTT.

This clonotype came up a few times. This rearrangement joins TRBV12-3 or TRBV12-4 to TRBJ1-1; no firm D call. This CDR3 is 14 amino acids long. Trimming pared 1 base from V and 0 bases from J, leaving 6 bases between. CDR3 sequence (DNA): TGTGCCAGCAGTTTAGGACACATGAACACTGAAGCTTTCTTT. Translation: CASSLGHMNTEAFF.

Worth noting for this clonotype: This may stem from a read error, because a much larger clone lies one nucleotide away. The chain uses TRBV20-1 and TRBJ1-3; D might be TRBD1 (6 bases). CDR3 length equals 13 residues. Germline-derived CDR1 and CDR2 are DFQATT and SNEGSKA (reference sequence). The CDR3 spells CSAGQPSANTIYF. The DNA of the CDR3 is TGCAGCGCTGGACAGCCGTCGGCAAACACCATATATTTT.

This clonotype was recorded many times. The chain couples TRBV28 to TRBJ2-7; D is unclear. Germline values: CDR1 MDHEN, CDR2 SYDVKM. Trimming shortened V by 8 bases and J by 1 base, and 12 bases separated the two germline ends. The CDR3 has 13 residues. The CDR3 is CASGDGKSYEQYF. In DNA form, the CDR3 reads TGTGCCAGCGGTGACGGCAAGTCCTACGAGCAGTACTTC.

This clonotype showed up many times. The rearrangement joins TRBV20-1 to TRBJ2-3, with 7 nucleotides matching TRBD2. The V and J ends lost 5 bases and 2 bases, in that order; junction bases with no gene match: 7. Germline CDR1 and CDR2: DFQATT and SNEGSKA (reference sequence). This CDR3 region has 14 residues. In DNA, the CDR3 is TGCAGTGCTGCCACCGGGACTACCACAGATACGCAGTATTTT. Its translation is CSAATGTTTDTQYF.

This clonotype was seen only a few times. The chain has TRBV20-1 and TRBJ2-3; D unresolved. The germline V gene has CDR1 DFQATT and CDR2 SNEGSKA (reference sequence). The CDR3 loop spans 12 amino acids. The ends were cut back, 0 bases at V and 4 bases at J, with 5 bases in the middle. The CDR3 here is CSAREGPDTQYF. The CDR3, as DNA: TGCAGTGCTAGAGAGGGCCCAGATACGCAGTATTTT.

At least ten counts were recorded for this clonotype. The chain recombines TRBV18 with TRBJ1-6; D is unclear. CDR1 is KGHSH, CDR2 LQKENI, per germline. V lost 0 bases, J lost 9 bases, and 9 bases lay in between. The CDR3 extends over 14 amino acids. The CDR3: CASSPPGNGSPLHF. CDR3 nucleotides: TGTGCCAGCTCACCACCGGGCAATGGTTCACCCCTCCACTTT.

This clonotype was recorded at least ten times. The gene calls are TRBV28 and TRBJ2-7, with no clear D. The germline gives CDR1 MDHEN, CDR2 SYDVKM. This CDR3 contains 14 residues. Trimming cost V 8 bases and J 0 bases, with 14 bases left between them. CDR3 bases: TGTGCCAGCGTCGGGCCGTTCCCCTCCTACGAGCAGTACTTC. Translation gives CASVGPFPSYEQYF.

There are many counts of this clonotype. The chain joins TRBV5-4 to TRBJ2-5; 13 positions agree with TRBD2. This CDR3 is built from 16 residues. The germline V gene has CDR1 SGHNT and CDR2 YYREEE (reference sequence). Losses at the gene ends were 4 bases for V and 5 bases for J; bases not matched to a gene: 8. The DNA for the CDR3 is TGTGCCAGCAGCGTAATTACTAGCGGGAGGGCGGAGACCCAGTACTTC. Its translation: CASSVITSGRAETQYF.